This TCR beta chain was identified during a study of blood T cell repertoires in COVID-19. Some clones are missing from TCRdb's copy, which holds only in-frame ones; the method was immunoSEQ multiplex PCR. The sample records about 220,000 clones, approximately 77% being singletons. This clonotype originated in a woman older than 75 with acute or convalescent COVID-19. The sequencing input was peripheral blood.

CDR3 sequence reads: CASSLGVGGGTYEQYF. DNA of the CDR3: TGTGCCAGCAGCTTAGGAGTGGGCGGGGGCACCTACGAGCAGTACTTC. The chain carries TRBV7-6 and TRBJ2-7; the D gene is possibly TRBD2 (7 bases). The CDR3 sequence is 16 residues long. Trimming shortened V by 1 base and J by 2 bases, and 15 bases separated the two germline ends. The V gene's germline CDR1 is SGHVS and CDR2 FNYEAQ.